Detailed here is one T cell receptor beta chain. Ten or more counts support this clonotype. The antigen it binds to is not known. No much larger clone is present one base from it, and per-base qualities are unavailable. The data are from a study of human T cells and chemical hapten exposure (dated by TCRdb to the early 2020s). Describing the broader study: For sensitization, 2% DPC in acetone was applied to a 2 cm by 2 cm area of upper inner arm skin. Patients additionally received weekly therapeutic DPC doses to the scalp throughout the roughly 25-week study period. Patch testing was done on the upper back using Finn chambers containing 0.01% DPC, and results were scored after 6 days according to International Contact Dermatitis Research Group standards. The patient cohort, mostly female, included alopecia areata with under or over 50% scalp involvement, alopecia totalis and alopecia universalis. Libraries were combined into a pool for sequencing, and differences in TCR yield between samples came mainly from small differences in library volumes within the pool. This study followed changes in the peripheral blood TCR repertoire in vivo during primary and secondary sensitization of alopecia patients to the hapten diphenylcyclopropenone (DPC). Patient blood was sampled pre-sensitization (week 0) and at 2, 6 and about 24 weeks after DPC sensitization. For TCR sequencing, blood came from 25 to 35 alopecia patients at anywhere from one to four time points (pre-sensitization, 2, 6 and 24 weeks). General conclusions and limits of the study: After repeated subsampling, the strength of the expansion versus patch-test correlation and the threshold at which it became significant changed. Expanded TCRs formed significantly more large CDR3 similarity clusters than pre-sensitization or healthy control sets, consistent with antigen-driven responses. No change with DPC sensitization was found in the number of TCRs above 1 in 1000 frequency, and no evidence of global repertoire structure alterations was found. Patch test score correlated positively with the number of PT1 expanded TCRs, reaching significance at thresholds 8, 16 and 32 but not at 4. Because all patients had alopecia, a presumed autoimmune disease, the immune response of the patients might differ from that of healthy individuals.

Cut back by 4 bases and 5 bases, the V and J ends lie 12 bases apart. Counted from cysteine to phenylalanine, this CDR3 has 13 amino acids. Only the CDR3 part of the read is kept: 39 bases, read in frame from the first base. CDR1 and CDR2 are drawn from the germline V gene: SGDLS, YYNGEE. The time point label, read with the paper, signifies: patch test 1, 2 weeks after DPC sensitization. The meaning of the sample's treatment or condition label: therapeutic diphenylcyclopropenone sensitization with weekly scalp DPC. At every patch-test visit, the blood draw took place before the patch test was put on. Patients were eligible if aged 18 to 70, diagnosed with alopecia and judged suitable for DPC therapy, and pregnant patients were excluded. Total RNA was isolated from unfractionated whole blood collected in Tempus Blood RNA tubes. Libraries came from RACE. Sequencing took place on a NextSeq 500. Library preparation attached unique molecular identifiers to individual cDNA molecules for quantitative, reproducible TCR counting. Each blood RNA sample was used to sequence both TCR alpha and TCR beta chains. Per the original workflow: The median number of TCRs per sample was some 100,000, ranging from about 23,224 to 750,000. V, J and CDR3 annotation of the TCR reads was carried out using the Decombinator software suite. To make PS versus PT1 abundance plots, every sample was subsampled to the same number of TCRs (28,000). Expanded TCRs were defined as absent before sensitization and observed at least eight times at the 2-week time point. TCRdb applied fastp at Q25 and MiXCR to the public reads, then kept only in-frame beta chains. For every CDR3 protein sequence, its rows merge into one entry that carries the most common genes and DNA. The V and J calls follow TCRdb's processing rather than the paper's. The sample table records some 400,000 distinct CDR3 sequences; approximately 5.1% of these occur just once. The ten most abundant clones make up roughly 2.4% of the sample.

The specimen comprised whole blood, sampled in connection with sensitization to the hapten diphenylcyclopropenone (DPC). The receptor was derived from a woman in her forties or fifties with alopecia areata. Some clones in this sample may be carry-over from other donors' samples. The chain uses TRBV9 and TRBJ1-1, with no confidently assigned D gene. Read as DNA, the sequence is TGTGCCAGCAGCCCCCCTGCGGGGACTGAAGCTTTCTTT. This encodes CASSPPAGTEAFF.